Listed below are T cell receptor beta chains from one sample, sequenced in a study of cytomegalovirus exposure and HLA in healthy donors. Sequenced by immunoSEQ multiplex PCR; TCRdb stores in-frame clones only, minus some. Here the sample spans about 200,000 clones, approximately 70% being singletons. Sequencing input: PBMCs. The receptors here all came from a woman aged 30 to 39 in good health and CMV-seronegative. CDR3s leave out the opening cysteine and the closing phenylalanine or tryptophan. The order of the fields is V gene, CDR3 protein.

TRBV7-9	ASSYGTGVEIEAF
TRBV9	ASSDSPGQHYEQY
TRBV19	ASSIVPATYGYT
TRBV27	ASRTGSSEQY
TRBV9	ASSASGSRAGELF
TRBV7-2	ASSPQGFPEAF
TRBV6-1	ASSEVPLSNEQY
TRBV2	ASSERTGGGFYGYT
TRBV4-3	ASSPGLAGATYEQY
TRBV5-1	ASSLGDRLLTDTQY
TRBV27	ASTRGGSGSYNSPLH
TRBV7-9	ASSLGQGRADTQY
TRBV10-2	AGRDRVGETQY
TRBV19	ASIRTRGATGELF
TRBV5-4	ASSRPGTSGGRTDTQY
TRBV19	ASSIAVRGGDEQY
TRBV6-4	ASSRQGDTDTQY
TRBV6-5	ASGRLDTQY
TRBV7-9	SSSSGTGEFVQY
TRBV19	ASSPNKQANEQF
TRBV19	ASSMRLLGGTGELF
TRBV7-9	AVIRRGLAF
TRBV4-3	ASSQDLAGAYNEQF
TRBV9	ASSVDLAGDQQF
TRBV2	ASMGGVSYEQY
TRBV9	ASSVEGEQVKGEAF